This T cell receptor beta chain was sequenced for a study of shared clonotypes between healthy human individuals. This CDR3 has 14 residues. In germline, CDR1 is MGHRA, CDR2 YSYEKL. Trimming took off 0 bases at V and 3 bases at J, with 6 bases between the two ends. Here immunoSEQ multiplex PCR was the method, and the copy in TCRdb shows in-frame clones only, minus some. The repertoire holds 450,000 to 500,000 clones, with around 85% as singletons. The V and J genes are TRBV4-1 and TRBJ1-5, with D hard to call. This sequence originates from a middle-aged woman in good health. Some clones in this sample may be carry-over from other donors' samples. The specimen was PBMCs. The chain's CDR3 is CASSQEQTNQPQHF. CDR3 coding DNA: TGCGCCAGCAGCCAAGAGCAGACCAATCAGCCCCAGCATTTT.